Listed here are 32 T cell receptor beta chains from one sample, sequenced in a study of beta chain features in type 1 diabetes (dated by TCRdb to 2016 to 2018). The protocol used for the library was the immunoSEQ multiplex PCR assay. The entire amount of isolated RNA was reverse transcribed using the High Capacity cDNA Reverse Transcription Kit, so the sequenced TCRB transcripts were expressed ones. This is the immuneACCESS table as TCRdb keeps it, with only in-frame sequences that have V and J called. A part of the clones is gone; compared with another copy, unresolved V genes explain less than half, and the rest is unexplained. In all, the sample holds just over 600,000 clones, and around 15% of those were seen once. The top ten constitute approximately 0.093% of the sample. Sequenced sample: naive CD4+ T cells from blood. In the paper's terms, the cell subset or site label means: true naive CD4+ T cells. The receptors originated from a man aged 18 to 29 in good health.

The sample holds a few counts of this clone. The chain links TRBV11-2 to TRBJ2-1; possible D gene TRBD1, 6 bases. Looked up from germline, CDR1 is SGHAT and CDR2 is FQNNGV. V was cut by 3 bases and J by 1 base, with 13 bases left in between. CDR3 length equals 16 residues. CDR3 in amino acids: CASSFLQGSSYNEQFF. In DNA form, the CDR3 reads TGTGCCAGCAGCTTTTTACAGGGATCGTCCTACAATGAGCAGTTCTTC.

This clone was found a few times. V usage is TRBV9 and J usage is TRBJ2-2; D is undetermined. The V gene lost 0 bases and the J gene lost 1 base, with 7 bases spanning the gap. Looked up from germline, CDR1 is SGDLS and CDR2 is YYNGEE. CDR3 length equals 15 residues. In DNA form, the CDR3 reads TGTGCCAGCAGCGTAGGGCAGAAGAACACCGGGGAGCTGTTTTTT. It is translated as CASSVGQKNTGELFF.

The chain is built from TRBV19 and TRBJ2-1, with D unresolved. The CDR3 runs 13 residues. In germline, CDR1 is LNHDA, CDR2 SQIVND (reference sequence). The germline V and J ends were trimmed by 3 bases and 3 bases, with 6 bases remaining between them. In DNA form, the CDR3 reads TGTGCCAGTAGTATGGCCTTCTACAATGAGCAGTTCTTC. Translation: CASSMAFYNEQFF.

The sample holds a few counts of this clone. The chain combines TRBV7-8 with TRBJ2-5; 9 bases align to TRBD1. With V trimmed by 1 base and J by 5 bases, 8 bases remained unmatched. The CDR3 covers 16 residues. Germline CDR1 is SGHVS and CDR2 is FQNEAQ. CDR3 nucleotide sequence: TGTGCCAGCAGCTTAGTATGGGACAGGGTAATGGAGACCCAGTACTTC. Protein product: CASSLVWDRVMETQYF.

This chain connects TRBV7-3 to TRBJ1-2; maybe TRBD1 (6 bases). Germline loops: CDR1 SGHTA, CDR2 FQGTGA. The CDR3 spans 16 residues. V lost 0 bases and J 4 bases, leaving 15 bases between the germline ends. The CDR3 is CASSLTKAGVTYGYTF. CDR3 nucleotides: TGTGCCAGCAGCTTAACGAAGGCAGGGGTGACCTATGGCTACACCTTC.

V and J are TRBV9 and TRBJ1-1; D is ambiguous. CDR3 length: 14 residues. The germline CDR1 and CDR2 sequences are SGDLS and YYNGEE. Trimming cost V 0 bases and J 8 bases, with 14 bases left between them. CDR3 coding DNA: TGTGCCAGCAGCGTAGGCCCTCCTAATCCGGAAGCTTTCTTT. It specifies CASSVGPPNPEAFF.

This clone was seen more than once but under ten times. The rearrangement joins TRBV10-3 to TRBJ2-3; possible D gene TRBD1, 5 bases. The germline V gene encodes CDR1 ENHRY and CDR2 SYGVKD. Trimming shortened V by 6 bases and J by 4 bases, and 8 bases separated the two germline ends. The CDR3 is 12 residues long. The CDR3 region has the DNA TGTGCCATCAGGGGGCCAGCAGATACGCAGTATTTT. This translates into CAIRGPADTQYF.

Only a few counts were recorded for this clone. The CDR3, as DNA: TGTGCCAGCAGCTTCGACAGGGTAGGAGAAAAACTGTTTTTT. Its protein is CASSFDRVGEKLFF. The gene calls are TRBV7-2 and TRBJ1-4; 7 bases align to TRBD1. The germline gives CDR1 SGHTA, CDR2 FQGNSA. Trimming removed 3 bases from V and 8 bases from J; junction bases left unmatched: 6. The CDR3 runs to 14 residues.

The chain combines TRBV9 with TRBJ2-7; D may be TRBD1 (6 bases). CDR3 length: 13 amino acids. Per the germline V gene, CDR1 is SGDLS and CDR2 is YYNGEE. The V and J ends lost 3 bases and 2 bases respectively, with 9 bases between them. The chain's CDR3 is CASSATGTYEQYF. The CDR3 DNA follows: TGTGCCAGCAGCGCAACAGGGACCTACGAGCAGTACTTC. Full variable domain (missing parts from reference TRBV9 and TRBJ2-7): DSGVTQTPKHLITATGQRVTLRCSPRSGDLSVYWYQQSLDQGLQFLIQYYNGEERAKGNILERFSAQQFPDLHSELNLSSLELGDSALYFCASSATGTYEQYFGPGTRLTVT.

The chain recombines TRBV4-1 with TRBJ2-3, with D perhaps matching TRBD2 (5 bases). The CDR3 extends over 17 amino acids. Germline loops: CDR1 MGHRA, CDR2 YSYEKL. Trimming took off 0 bases at V and 6 bases at J, with 19 bases between the two ends. The CDR3 loop is CASSQDRGSLVPDTQYF. CDR3 bases: TGCGCCAGCAGCCAAGATCGGGGATCGTTGGTTCCTGATACGCAGTATTTT.

This clone has just one count. The chain couples TRBV5-4 to TRBJ2-3, with 13 bases fitting TRBD2. This CDR3 has 17 amino acids. CDR1 SGHNT and CDR2 YYREEE come from the germline V gene (reference sequence). The junction had 11 bases not matched to a gene; V was cut back by 4 bases and J by 6 bases. DNA of the CDR3: TGTGCCAGCAGCCCTCCCCCCGGGACTAGCGGGGAGGATACGCAGTATTTT. Translating gives CASSPPPGTSGEDTQYF.

The chain recombines TRBV28 with TRBJ2-6; 10 positions agree with TRBD1. Germline V gene data show CDR1 as MDHEN and CDR2 as SYDVKM. This CDR3 has 20 residues. V gave up 5 bases and J gave up 0 bases; unmatched junction bases: 13. In DNA form, the CDR3 reads TGTGCCAGCAGTCGGGTCCGGACAGGGGGTAACCCCTCTGGGGCCAACGTCCTGACTTTC. Translation: CASSRVRTGGNPSGANVLTF.

V is TRBV19 and J is TRBJ1-2; D is ambiguous. This CDR3 spans 14 amino acids. V was pared by 7 bases and J by 8 bases, with 20 bases between. CDR1 and CDR2 from the germline V gene are LNHDA and SQIVND (reference sequence). The CDR3 DNA is TGTGCCAGTATCCCCGGAGCGGGTATGGGAGGCTACACCTTC. Protein sequence: CASIPGAGMGGYTF.

J is TRBJ2-2 and V is TRBV28; perhaps TRBD1 as D (6 bases). With 7 bases removed from V and 4 bases from J, the gap between germline ends came to 13 bases. This CDR3 spans 14 amino acids. Germline assignment: CDR1 MDHEN and CDR2 SYDVKM. The CDR3 DNA is TGTGCCAGCACCATTCAGGGGCTCACCGGGGAGCTGTTTTTT. Translating it yields CASTIQGLTGELFF.

This CDR3 is CASSPPGRRGANVLTF. DNA for the CDR3: TGTGCCAGCAGCCCCCCTGGGCGCAGGGGGGCCAACGTCCTGACTTTC. This chain uses TRBV7-9 with TRBJ2-6; unclear D gene. Trimming removed 5 bases at V and 4 bases at J, with 15 bases between. Germline CDR1 and CDR2: SEHNR and FQNEAQ (reference sequence). The CDR3 has 16 residues.

This chain links TRBV7-3 with TRBJ2-1; 8 bases are shared with TRBD2. There are 15 residues in the CDR3. V trimming: 6 bases; J trimming: 1 base; junction bases outside the gene matches: 5. Germline-derived CDR1 and CDR2 are SGHTA and FQGTGA. CDR3 sequence: CASSFSGTSYNEQFF. The CDR3 DNA reads TGTGCCAGCAGTTTTAGCGGGACTTCCTACAATGAGCAGTTCTTC.

V gene TRBV6-5 combines with J gene TRBJ1-2; D is uncertain. CDR1 and CDR2 from the germline V gene are MNHEY and SVGAGI. V lost 0 bases to trimming and J lost 4 bases, with 15 bases between them. CDR3 length: 16 amino acids. The CDR3 DNA sequence: TGTGCCAGCAGTTACTCCAAGACCGCCGGCTTCTATGGCTACACCTTC. This gives the protein CASSYSKTAGFYGYTF.

The chain has TRBV6-5 and TRBJ2-5, with TRBD2 as a possible D gene (5 bases). The CDR3 is made up of 11 amino acids. The V end lost 5 bases, the J end lost 7 bases, and 8 bases lay between the germline ends. The V gene's germline CDR1 is MNHEY and CDR2 SVGAGI. For the CDR3, the DNA is TGTGCCAGCAGTGCGGCGGGGACCCAGTACTTC. This gives the protein CASSAAGTQYF.

This clone was observed a few times. Here the CDR3 reads CASSHLTGAYPEQYF. The DNA for the CDR3 is TGCGCCAGCAGCCACCTGACAGGGGCGTACCCCGAGCAGTACTTC. The V and J genes are TRBV4-3 and TRBJ2-7; the match to TRBD1 covers 8 bases. The ends lost 3 bases at V and 6 bases at J; junction bases unmatched: 10. CDR3 length: 15 residues. Germline CDR1 LGHNA, CDR2 YSLEER.

J is TRBJ2-1 and V is TRBV19; TRBD1 matches 7 bases. This CDR3 contains 15 residues. The V gene end was trimmed by 6 bases and the J gene end by 9 bases; junction bases not matched to a gene: 14. Germline V gene sequence: CDR1 LNHDA, CDR2 SQIVND (reference sequence). The CDR3 DNA follows: TGTGCCAGTAGCGAAGCCTCGACAGGGCGTCGTGAGCAGTTCTTC. Protein product: CASSEASTGRREQFF.

This clone was found a few times. This chain joins TRBV4-2 and TRBJ2-5; D uncertain. V gave up 4 bases and J gave up 2 bases, with 5 bases separating them. The CDR3 sequence is 12 residues long. Germline V gives CDR1 LGHNA, CDR2 YNFKEQ. The CDR3 DNA follows: TGTGCCAGCAGCCGGCTTCAAGAGACCCAGTACTTC. Translated, it gives CASSRLQETQYF.

The genes are TRBV2 and TRBJ2-5, with TRBD2 identical over 10 bases. Germline-derived CDR1 and CDR2 are SNHLY and FYNNEI. This CDR3 has 15 residues. Trimming at V came to 10 bases and at J to 4 bases, leaving 12 bases not matched to a gene. The CDR3 DNA follows: TGTGCCACCCAATCAAGCGGGGGGGCCAGAGAGACCCAGTACTTC. It yields the protein CATQSSGGARETQYF.

V is TRBV15 and J is TRBJ1-5, with 9 bases fitting TRBD1. CDR1 is LNHNV and CDR2 is YYDKDF in the germline V gene (reference sequence). Trimming removed 6 bases from V and 3 bases from J; junction bases left unmatched: 6. This CDR3 region has 15 residues. CDR3 amino acids: CATSNTGGFNQPQHF. As DNA, the CDR3 is TGTGCCACCAGTAATACAGGGGGCTTCAATCAGCCCCAGCATTTT.

The V gene is TRBV4-2, the J gene TRBJ2-1, with D unresolved. Germline-derived CDR1 and CDR2 are LGHNA and YNFKEQ. The CDR3 is 20 amino acids. The germline V and J ends were trimmed by 3 bases and 7 bases, with 31 bases remaining between them. Written as DNA, the CDR3 is TGTGCCAGCAGCCACTACATGGGCCCGGCGAGGTCCTACACGAGGAATGAGCAGTTCTTC. Translating it yields CASSHYMGPARSYTRNEQFF.

This chain connects TRBV6-5 to TRBJ2-1; 9 bases are shared with TRBD2. The CDR3 is 15 amino acids. Trimming took 6 bases from V and 7 from J; bases not matched to a gene: 10. Germline V gene data show CDR1 as MNHEY and CDR2 as SVGAGI. CDR3 sequence (DNA): TGTGCCAGCAGGAAACGGGGACTAGCTGATAATGAGCAGTTCTTC. This encodes CASRKRGLADNEQFF.

This clone has a handful of counts. The V call is TRBV7-7, the J call TRBJ1-5; D is undetermined. V was cut by 5 bases and J by 6 bases, with 11 bases left in between. CDR1 is SSHAT, CDR2 FNYEAQ, per germline (reference sequence). The CDR3 contains 13 residues. Written as DNA, the CDR3 is TGTGCCAGCAGCCCCGGGGAGGGTCAGCCCCAGCATTTT. This sequence encodes CASSPGEGQPQHF.

The rearrangement joins TRBV7-9 to TRBJ2-7; D possibly corresponds to TRBD1 (5 bases). Trimming removed 2 bases from V and 6 bases from J, with 20 bases in between. Per the germline V gene, CDR1 is SEHNR and CDR2 is FQNEAQ (reference sequence). The CDR3 runs to 16 residues. The CDR3 spells CASSLRPDPTRGEQYF. In nucleotides, the CDR3 is TGTGCCAGCAGCTTACGTCCCGACCCCACAAGGGGCGAGCAGTACTTC.

About this clone: The sample holds other DNA sequences that translate to the same CDR3. This chain uses TRBV28 with TRBJ2-7; 8 nucleotides match TRBD2. This CDR3 spans 15 amino acids. Per germline, CDR1 MDHEN and CDR2 SYDVKM. V shed 4 bases, J shed 2 bases, and the junction held 7 bases outside the gene matches. In DNA form, the CDR3 reads TGTGCCAGCAGTTCCCCAGGACTAGCAGCCTACGAGCAGTACTTC. Translated: CASSSPGLAAYEQYF.

This clone was picked up a small number of times. V and J are TRBV10-3 and TRBJ1-1; D perhaps matches TRBD1 (5 bases). The germline V and J ends were trimmed by 4 bases and 4 bases, with 16 bases remaining between them. This CDR3 is built from 15 residues. Germline CDR1 ENHRY, CDR2 SYGVKD. DNA for the CDR3: TGTGCCATCAGTGCGCTAGGGGACTCGGGCACTGAAGCTTTCTTT. Its translation: CAISALGDSGTEAFF.

This clone was counted between two and nine times. The chain links TRBV29-1 to TRBJ2-5; TRBD1 is a possible D gene (6 bases). Trimming took off 7 bases at V and 5 bases at J, with 23 bases between the two ends. The CDR3 length is 15 residues. Germline V CDR1 and CDR2: SQVTM, ANQGSEA. CDR3 region: CSAHRELSRGETQYF. The CDR3 nucleotides are TGCAGCGCCCATCGCGAGCTGTCGAGGGGGGAGACCCAGTACTTC.

Comment on this clone: The same CDR3 arises from other DNA sequences in this sample as well. The chain carries TRBV28 and TRBJ2-3, with a possible D match to TRBD2 (5 bases). The germline V gene encodes CDR1 MDHEN and CDR2 SYDVKM. The CDR3 contains 13 residues. Trimming removed 5 bases from V and 1 base from J, with 7 bases in between. CDR3 in DNA: TGTGCCAGCAGTCCCGGGGGCACAGATACGCAGTATTTT. Translated, it gives CASSPGGTDTQYF.

The chain couples TRBV4-3 to TRBJ1-5; D not resolved. CDR1 is LGHNA, CDR2 YSLEER, per germline. This CDR3 has 15 amino acids. The ends were cut back, 0 bases at V and 4 bases at J, with 10 bases in the middle. The CDR3 loop reads CASSQEVTRNQPQHF. The CDR3, as DNA: TGCGCCAGCAGCCAAGAAGTGACACGTAATCAGCCCCAGCATTTT.